The T cell receptor beta chain under discussion was sequenced for a study of beta chain features in type 1 diabetes. Study-wide findings and caveats: Moderate but significant shortening of TCRB CDR3s was recorded in all four CD4+ subsets from Type 1 diabetes patients.

The CDR3 loop spans 16 amino acids. Germline-derived CDR1 and CDR2 are SGHDN and FVKESK. Deletions cut 4 bases from V and 4 bases from J, with 17 bases between. As for this clone: The antigen is unknown.

Reverse transcribing all isolated RNA meant expressed TCRB transcripts were sequenced. Sequencing was performed with immunoSEQ multiplex PCR; in TCRdb, only in-frame clones are kept and a portion is missing. The data show a few hundred thousand clones, over 9% seen once. The sample consisted of central memory CD4+ T cells from blood. The sequence was collected from a young man with type 1 diabetes. V and J are TRBV14 and TRBJ2-1, with D possibly matching TRBD2 (7 bases). Written as DNA, the CDR3 is TGTGCCAGCAGCCGTGGGGGGGCTATTCTTTACAATGAGCAGTTCTTC. Translation gives CASSRGGAILYNEQFF.